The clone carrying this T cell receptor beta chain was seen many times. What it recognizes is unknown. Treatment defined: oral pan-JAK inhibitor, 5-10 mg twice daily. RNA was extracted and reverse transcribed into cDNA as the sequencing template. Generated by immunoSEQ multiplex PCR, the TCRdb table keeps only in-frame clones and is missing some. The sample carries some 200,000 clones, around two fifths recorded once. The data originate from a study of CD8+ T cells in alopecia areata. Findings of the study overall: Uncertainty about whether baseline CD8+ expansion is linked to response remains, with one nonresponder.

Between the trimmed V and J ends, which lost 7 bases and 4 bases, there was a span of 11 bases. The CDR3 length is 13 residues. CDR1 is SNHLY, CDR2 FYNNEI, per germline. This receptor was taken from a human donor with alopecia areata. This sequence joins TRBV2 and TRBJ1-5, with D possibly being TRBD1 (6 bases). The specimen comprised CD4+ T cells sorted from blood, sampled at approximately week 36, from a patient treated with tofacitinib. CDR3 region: CASKPGENQPQHF. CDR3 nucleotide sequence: TGTGCCAGCAAACCAGGGGAAAATCAGCCCCAGCATTTT.